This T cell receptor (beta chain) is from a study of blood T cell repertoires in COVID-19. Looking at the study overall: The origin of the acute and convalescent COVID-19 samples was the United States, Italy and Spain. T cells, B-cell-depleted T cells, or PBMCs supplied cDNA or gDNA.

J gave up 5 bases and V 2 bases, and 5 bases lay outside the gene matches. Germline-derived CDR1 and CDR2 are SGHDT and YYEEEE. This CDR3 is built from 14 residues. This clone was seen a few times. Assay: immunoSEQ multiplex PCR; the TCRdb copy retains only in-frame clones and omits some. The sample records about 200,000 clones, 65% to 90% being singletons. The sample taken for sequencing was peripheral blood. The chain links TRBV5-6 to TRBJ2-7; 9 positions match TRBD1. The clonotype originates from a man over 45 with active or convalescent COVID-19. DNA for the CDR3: TGTGCCAGCAGCTTCGACAGGGGGTCTAACGAGCAGTACTTC. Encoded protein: CASSFDRGSNEQYF.